These 20 T cell receptor beta chains came from one sample sequenced in a study of CD8 T cells in Susac syndrome. Random hexamers were used to reverse transcribe an amount of about 0.45 to 1 ug RNA. TCRdb reprocessed the immunoSEQ multiplex PCR reads via MiXCR and lists one record per CDR3 protein. The sample holds 85,000 to 130,000 distinct CDR3 sequences, 94% seen once. Sequenced: CD8+ T cells from PBMCs. The receptor set was obtained from a human donor with Susac syndrome.

This clonotype was observed once. V and J are TRBV11-2 and TRBJ1-4; tentative D call: TRBD1 (5 bases). The germline V gene has CDR1 SGHAT and CDR2 FQNNGV. Trimming removed 7 bases from V and 8 bases from J, with 14 bases in between. This CDR3 comprises 13 residues. DNA for the CDR3: TGTGCCAGCAACGGGGGTTGGGGAGAAAAACTGTTTTTT. Encoded protein: CASNGGWGEKLFF.

The chain joins TRBV9 to TRBJ1-4; D possibly corresponds to TRBD1 (5 bases). Germline V gene data show CDR1 as SGDLS and CDR2 as YYNGEE. Trimming shortened V by 0 bases and J by 5 bases, and 14 bases separated the two germline ends. There are 16 residues in the CDR3. CDR3 sequence (DNA): TGTGCCAGCAGCGTAGCTGCGGGGCCCCGGAATGAAAAACTGTTTTTT. It encodes CASSVAAGPRNEKLFF.

This clonotype was counted a single time. The rearrangement joins TRBV7-9 to TRBJ1-6; D gene unclear. CDR1 is SEHNR, CDR2 FQNEAQ, per germline (reference sequence). The CDR3 runs 16 residues. V gave up 3 bases and J gave up 8 bases, with 17 bases separating them. The CDR3 DNA follows: TGTGCCAGCAGCTTGGGCCTTTCGGAGGGCCATTCACCCCTCCACTTT. Its translation is CASSLGLSEGHSPLHF.

The gene calls are TRBV6-5 and TRBJ1-2, with D possibly being TRBD1 (6 bases). Germline CDR1 reads MNHEY; CDR2 reads SVGAGI. CDR3 length: 13 residues. Trimming left V 5 bases short and J 6 bases short, with 13 bases between. The CDR3 DNA reads as TGTGCCAGCAGTGGAACAGGGTGGGATGGCTACACCTTC. It yields the protein CASSGTGWDGYTF.

For the CDR3, the DNA is TGCAGTGCTAGTCCCACAGGGAGGACTGAAGCTTTCTTT. Translated: CSASPTGRTEAFF. The J gene is TRBJ1-1, the V gene TRBV20-1; perhaps TRBD1 as D (6 bases). Trimming stripped 3 bases from V and 5 bases from J, with 13 bases between. Germline V gene sequence: CDR1 DFQATT, CDR2 SNEGSKA (reference sequence). The length of the CDR3 is 13 residues.

Here the CDR3 DNA reads TGTGCCAGCAAGGAGGATTACGGGGGTCCCTATGGCTACACCTTC. It specifies CASKEDYGGPYGYTF. This chain uses TRBV2 with TRBJ1-2; D may be TRBD1 (5 bases). The CDR3 covers 15 residues. V lost 7 bases and J lost 4, with 19 bases in between. Germline V gene lookup returns CDR1 SNHLY and CDR2 FYNNEI.

This chain joins TRBV9 and TRBJ2-3, with TRBD2 matching over 9 bases. The CDR3 runs to 16 residues. Trimming cost V 1 base and J 2 bases; bases outside gene matches: 5. The germline V gene has CDR1 SGDLS and CDR2 YYNGEE. The CDR3 DNA sequence: TGTGCCAGCAGCGTAAAGGGCGGGGGGGACACAGATACGCAGTATTTT. It yields the protein CASSVKGGGDTDTQYF.

CDR3 coding DNA: TGTGCCAGCAGTGTCCGGGACAGGGAGGACGAGCAGTACTTC. Its translation is CASSVRDREDEQYF. This sequence joins TRBV12-3 or TRBV12-4 and TRBJ2-7; 9 bases line up with TRBD1. This CDR3 is 14 amino acids long. V was clipped by 5 bases and J by 5 bases; unmatched bases: 7.

This clonotype was recorded once. The chain uses TRBV2 and TRBJ2-3, with a possible D match to TRBD2 (6 bases). Germline-derived CDR1 and CDR2 are SNHLY and FYNNEI. V was clipped by 4 bases and J by 0 bases, with 17 bases between them. The CDR3 has 17 residues. CDR3 nucleotides: TGTGCCAGCAGTGTGACCCGGGACTCACCTAGCACAGATACGCAGTATTTT. Protein product: CASSVTRDSPSTDTQYF. Filled out from reference TRBV2 and TRBJ2-3, the complete variable domain reads EPEVTQTPSHQVTQMGQEVILRCVPISNHLYFYWYRQILGQKVEFLVSFYNNEISEKSEIFDDQFSVERPDGSNFTLKIRSTKLEDSAMYFCASSVTRDSPSTDTQYFGPGTRLTVL.

The chain uses TRBV13 and TRBJ2-7, with 9 bases fitting TRBD1. The ends lost 5 bases at V and 1 base at J; junction bases unmatched: 6. Germline CDR1 reads PRHDT; CDR2 reads FYEKMQ (reference sequence). The CDR3 covers 15 residues. CDR3 in DNA: TGTGCCAGCAGCCATTCCGGGACAGGGTCCTACGAGCAGTACTTC. Protein: CASSHSGTGSYEQYF. Based on the CDR3 plus reference TRBV13 and TRBJ2-7, the full variable domain is AAGVIQSPRHLIKEKRETATLKCYPIPRHDTVYWYQQGPGQDPQFLISFYEKMQSDKGSIPDRFSAQQFSDYHSELNMSSLELGDSALYFCASSHSGTGSYEQYFGPGTRLTVT.

The chain carries TRBV7-8 and TRBJ2-1, with D perhaps assigned TRBD1 or TRBD2 (5 bases each). CDR1 and CDR2 from the germline V gene are SGHVS and FQNEAQ. V dropped 1 base and J dropped 9 bases, with 13 bases sitting between them. The CDR3 extends over 14 amino acids. The CDR3 loop reads CASSLEKIGGEQFF. The CDR3, as DNA: TGTGCCAGCAGCTTAGAAAAAATTGGGGGTGAGCAGTTCTTC. The full variable domain, in which reference TRBV7-8 and TRBJ2-1 provide the parts outside the CDR3, is GAGVSQSPRYKVAKRGQDVALRCDPISGHVSLFWYQQALGQGPEFLTYFQNEAQLDKSGLPSDRFFAERPEGSVSTLKIQRTQQEDSAVYLCASSLEKIGGEQFFGPGTRLTVL.

The genes are TRBV7-9 and TRBJ1-2; D is unclear. Trimming removed 5 bases from V and 7 bases from J, with 11 bases in between. The CDR3 loop spans 12 amino acids. Germline V gene sequence: CDR1 SEHNR, CDR2 FQNEAQ (reference sequence). This CDR3 reads CASSGDSPGYTF. The DNA for the CDR3 is TGTGCCAGCAGCGGCGACTCTCCTGGCTACACCTTC.

The J gene is TRBJ2-6, the V gene TRBV21-1; no check of the table's D call, TRBD2, against the DNA was made. TRBV21-1 is marked as a pseudogene. The CDR3 covers 19 residues. The DNA for the CDR3 is TGTGCCAGCAGCAAATACGGTCTAGTATTGTCCTCTGGGGCCAACGTCCTGACTTTC. Translating gives CASSKYGLVLSSGANVLTF.

The rearrangement uses TRBV5-4 and TRBJ2-3; a possible D gene is TRBD1 (5 bases). This CDR3 is built from 11 residues. The germline V gene encodes CDR1 SGHNT and CDR2 YYREEE (reference sequence). The V gene lost 5 bases and the J gene lost 6 bases, with 7 bases spanning the gap. CDR3 nucleotide sequence: TGTGCCAGCAGGGACACGGATACGCAGTATTTT. The encoded protein is CASRDTDTQYF.

V usage is TRBV12-3 or TRBV12-4 and J usage is TRBJ2-5; D is unresolved. This CDR3 contains 13 residues. V was clipped by 6 bases and J by 5 bases, with 13 bases between them. CDR3 sequence reads: CASSLGVLETQYF. CDR3 sequence (DNA): TGTGCCAGCAGCCTTGGGGTGTTGGAGACCCAGTACTTC.

The rearrangement links TRBV20-1 to TRBJ1-4; no firm D call. The CDR3 spans 15 residues. V was cut by 0 bases and J by 5 bases, with 13 bases left in between. Per germline, CDR1 DFQATT and CDR2 SNEGSKA (reference sequence). The CDR3 loop reads CSARDWTDQNEKLFF. CDR3 nucleotide sequence: TGCAGTGCTAGAGACTGGACTGATCAAAATGAAAAACTGTTTTTT.

In its sample, this clonotype was seen once. This chain uses TRBV20-1 with TRBJ2-5, with D unresolved. Looked up from germline, CDR1 is DFQATT and CDR2 is SNEGSKA (reference sequence). V was cut by 5 bases and J by 5 bases, with 18 bases left in between. The length of the CDR3 is 14 residues. The CDR3, as DNA: TGCAGTGCTTTCCCGCTAGTTCAATCTGAGACCCAGTACTTC. Its protein product is CSAFPLVQSETQYF.

The rearrangement links TRBV2 to TRBJ2-1, with 7 bases aligning to TRBD2. With 7 bases clipped from V and 7 bases from J, the junction kept 10 bases outside the gene matches. In germline, CDR1 is SNHLY, CDR2 FYNNEI. The CDR3 contains 14 residues. The CDR3: CASNTEAGLNEQFF. Here the CDR3 DNA reads TGTGCCAGCAATACCGAAGCGGGGCTTAATGAGCAGTTCTTC.

The CDR3 DNA sequence: TGTGCCAGCTGGGCTGCCGGGGCCCTCGAGCAGTACTTC. Translated: CASWAAGALEQYF. The V call is TRBV2, the J call TRBJ2-7; tentatively, D is TRBD1 or TRBD2 (5 bases each). The length of the CDR3 is 13 residues. V lost 8 bases, J lost 6 bases, and 17 bases lay in between. From germline, CDR1 is SNHLY and CDR2 FYNNEI.

V and J are TRBV27 and TRBJ2-3, with D possibly being TRBD1 (6 bases). V was clipped by 4 bases and J by 0 bases, with 14 bases between them. CDR3 length: 16 residues. Per the germline V gene, CDR1 is MNHEY and CDR2 is SMNVEV (reference sequence). The DNA of the CDR3 is TGTGCCAGCAGTTCCGGGACACAACTTAGCACAGATACGCAGTATTTT. Protein sequence: CASSSGTQLSTDTQYF.